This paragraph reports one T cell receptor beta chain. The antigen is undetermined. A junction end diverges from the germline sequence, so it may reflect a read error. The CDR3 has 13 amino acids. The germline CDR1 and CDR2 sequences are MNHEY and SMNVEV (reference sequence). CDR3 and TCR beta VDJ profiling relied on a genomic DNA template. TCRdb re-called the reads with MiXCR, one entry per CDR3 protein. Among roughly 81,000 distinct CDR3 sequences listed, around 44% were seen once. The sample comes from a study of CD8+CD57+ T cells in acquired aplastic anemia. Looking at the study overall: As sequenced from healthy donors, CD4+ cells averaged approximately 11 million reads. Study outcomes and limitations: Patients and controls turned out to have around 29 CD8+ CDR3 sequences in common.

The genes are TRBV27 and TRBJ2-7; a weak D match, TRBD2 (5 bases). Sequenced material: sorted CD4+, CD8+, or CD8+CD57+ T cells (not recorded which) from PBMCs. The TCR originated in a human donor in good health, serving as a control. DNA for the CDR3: TGTGCCAGCAGTTTGGGGAGAAAGTACGAGCAGCACTTC. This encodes CASSLGRKYEQHF.